Below are 12 T cell receptor beta chains sequenced from a single sample in a study of neoadjuvant nivolumab and ipilimumab in lung cancer. The table came from immunoSEQ multiplex PCR; TCRdb's copy has only in-frame clones and leaves some out. The sample lists about 27,000 clones, roughly 76% occurring once. Sample: tumor tissue, taken after neoadjuvant nivolumab, alone or with ipilimumab, at or shortly before surgery. Receptor source: an adult with non-small cell lung cancer.

This clone was found a few times. The chain combines TRBV5-1 with TRBJ2-3; D might be TRBD2 (6 bases). Trimming stripped 7 bases from V and 0 bases from J, with 21 bases between. The CDR3 runs to 17 residues. Germline CDR1 is SGHRS and CDR2 is YFSETQ. The chain's CDR3 is CASGTPDYGGSTDTQYF. The CDR3 DNA is TGCGCCAGCGGGACCCCAGATTACGGGGGAAGCACAGATACGCAGTATTTT. Looking up the rest from reference TRBV5-1 and TRBJ2-3 gives the full variable domain: KAGVTQTPRYLIKTRGQQVTLSCSPISGHRSVSWYQQTPGQGLQFLFEYFSETQRNKGNFPGRFSGRQFSNSRSEMNVSTLELGDSALYLCASGTPDYGGSTDTQYFGPGTRLTVL.

The genes are TRBV4-3 and TRBJ2-5; 10 positions match TRBD2. Germline CDR1 is LGHNA and CDR2 is YSLEER. The length of the CDR3 is 16 residues. V shed 0 bases and J 3 bases; nucleotides not matched to a gene: 4. For the CDR3, the DNA is TGCGCCAGCAGCCAAGACTTGGGGACTAGCGAAGAGACCCAGTACTTC. Amino acid sequence: CASSQDLGTSEETQYF.

The chain combines TRBV30 with TRBJ2-7; weak D call: TRBD1 (6 bases). The V end was cut by 0 bases, the J end by 4 bases, with 10 bases between. This CDR3 contains 13 residues. Germline CDR1 is GTSNPN and CDR2 is SVGIG (reference sequence). CDR3 DNA sequence: TGTGCCTGGAGTGTACAGGGTTCTTACGAGCAGTACTTC. Amino acid sequence: CAWSVQGSYEQYF.

V usage is TRBV30 and J usage is TRBJ1-6; no firm D call. CDR1 is GTSNPN and CDR2 is SVGIG in the germline V gene (reference sequence). This CDR3 is 14 amino acids long. Trimming shortened V by 0 bases and J by 9 bases, and 12 bases separated the two germline ends. CDR3 in DNA: TGTGCCTGGAGTGTACCACCTGGTGCTTCACCCCTCCACTTT. Amino acids: CAWSVPPGASPLHF.

By sample fraction, this clone is medium-sized. V usage is TRBV28 and J usage is TRBJ1-1; D gene uncertain. Germline-derived CDR1 and CDR2 are MDHEN and SYDVKM. Deletions cut 6 bases from V and 2 bases from J, with 10 bases between. This CDR3 has 13 amino acids. CDR3 protein: CASRLTANTEAFF. The CDR3 DNA is TGTGCCAGCAGACTCACAGCTAACACTGAAGCTTTCTTT. The variable domain in full, with the rest retrieved from reference TRBV28 and TRBJ1-1, is DVKVTQSSRYLVKRTGEKVFLECVQDMDHENMFWYRQDPGLGLRLIYFSYDVKMKEKGDIPEGYSVSREKKERFSLILESASTNQTSMYLCASRLTANTEAFFGQGTRLTVV.

The V call is TRBV7-2, the J call TRBJ1-2, with D hard to call. Trimming removed 4 bases at V and 8 bases at J, with 17 bases between. Germline V gene sequence: CDR1 SGHTA, CDR2 FQGNSA. This CDR3 is built from 14 residues. Here the CDR3 DNA reads TGTGCCAGCAGCTATGGTCGAGGCAGCGGAGGCTACACCTTC. Encoded protein: CASSYGRGSGGYTF.

This clone was seen just once. V gene TRBV19 combines with J gene TRBJ1-6; possible D gene TRBD1, 6 bases. V was trimmed by 5 bases and J by 10 bases, leaving 12 bases between them. Per the germline V gene, CDR1 is LNHDA and CDR2 is SQIVND (reference sequence). The length of the CDR3 is 13 residues. CDR3 sequence: CASSSRDRSPLHF. The CDR3 DNA sequence: TGTGCCAGTAGTTCCCGCGACAGGTCACCCCTCCACTTT.

CDR3 protein: CASSWGTASEQYF. The CDR3 DNA sequence: TGTGCCAGCAGCTGGGGTACAGCATCCGAGCAGTACTTC. The chain links TRBV5-5 to TRBJ2-7; D not resolved. The CDR3 loop spans 13 amino acids. Trimming pared 3 bases from V and 6 bases from J, leaving 13 bases between. Germline V gene data show CDR1 as SGHKS and CDR2 as YYEKEE (reference sequence).

The V call is TRBV9, the J call TRBJ1-2, with D possibly being TRBD1 (5 bases). Germline CDR1 is SGDLS and CDR2 is YYNGEE. This CDR3 is built from 12 residues. V lost 4 bases to trimming and J lost 4 bases, with 8 bases between them. As DNA, the CDR3 is TGTGCCAGCAGCCCCGGGGGCTATGGCTACACCTTC. It yields the protein CASSPGGYGYTF.

The J gene is TRBJ2-1, the V gene TRBV5-3, with TRBD2 matching 14 bases. TRBV5-3 is treated as an ORF (open reading frame) with a function not yet certain. V dropped 3 bases and J dropped 6; count of bases not matched to a gene: 5. The CDR3 has 16 amino acids. CDR3 loop: CARSCRLAGGVNEQFF. In DNA form, the CDR3 reads TGTGCCAGAAGCTGCCGACTAGCGGGGGGGGTCAATGAGCAGTTCTTC.

J is TRBJ1-6 and V is TRBV28; D remains ambiguous. Per germline, CDR1 MDHEN and CDR2 SYDVKM. The CDR3 totals 13 residues. Deletions cut 4 bases from V and 10 bases from J, with 11 bases between. The CDR3 spells CASSSSARSPLHF. Written as DNA, the CDR3 is TGTGCCAGCAGTTCATCGGCCCGGTCACCCCTCCACTTT.

The chain uses TRBV5-4 and TRBJ2-6; the match to TRBD1 covers 8 bases. Germline V gene data show CDR1 as SGHNT and CDR2 as YYREEE (reference sequence). The length of the CDR3 is 15 residues. V lost 1 base and J lost 3; bases outside the gene matches: 0. CDR3 loop: CASSLTGGGANVLTF. The CDR3, as DNA: TGTGCCAGCAGCTTGACAGGGGGTGGGGCCAACGTCCTGACTTTC.